Sequencing of this TCR beta chain was carried out in a study of cytomegalovirus exposure and HLA in healthy donors. Overall study: HLA-typed donors contributed some 83 million unique TCRs, which were held in an early data release. Whole-study findings and limits: The availability of immune exposure information extended only to CMV serostatus. In a later analysis, donors in an Asian-associated ancestry cluster reportedly had fewer N-insertions in productive TCRs than the cohort mean. A prior analysis recorded that most TCR beta V segments were productive about 87% or about 30% of the time.

Note on this clone: Its antigen is currently unknown.

Researchers ran the PCR with 60 Vbeta and 13 Jbeta primers. The protocol was immunoSEQ multiplex PCR, while the TCRdb copy is restricted to in-frame clones and leaves out a portion. In the table there are 150,000 to 200,000 clones, around 80% of which are singletons. The V and J ends lost 7 bases and 5 bases, in that order; junction bases with no gene match: 8. The germline CDR1 and CDR2 sequences are LNHDA and SQIVND (reference sequence). The CDR3 covers 14 residues. The sample taken for sequencing was PBMCs. This receptor was taken from a man younger than 30 in good health and CMV-seronegative. The V and J genes are TRBV19 and TRBJ1-2, with 9 bases aligning to TRBD1. The CDR3 region is CASTPGQGIYGYTF. The DNA for the CDR3 is TGTGCCAGTACCCCCGGACAGGGGATTTATGGCTACACCTTC.